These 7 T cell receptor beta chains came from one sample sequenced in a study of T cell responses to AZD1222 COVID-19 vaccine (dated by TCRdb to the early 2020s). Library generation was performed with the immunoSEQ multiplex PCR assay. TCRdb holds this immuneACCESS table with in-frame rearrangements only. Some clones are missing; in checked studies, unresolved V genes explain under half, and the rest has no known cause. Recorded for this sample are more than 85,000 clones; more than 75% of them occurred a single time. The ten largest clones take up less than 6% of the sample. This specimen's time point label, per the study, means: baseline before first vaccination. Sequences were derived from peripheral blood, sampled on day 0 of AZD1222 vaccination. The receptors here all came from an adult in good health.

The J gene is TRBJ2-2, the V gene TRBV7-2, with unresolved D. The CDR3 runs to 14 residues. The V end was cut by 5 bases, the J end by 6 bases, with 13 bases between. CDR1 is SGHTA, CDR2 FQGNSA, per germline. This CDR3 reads CASSPGSFPGELFF. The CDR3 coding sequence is TGTGCCAGCAGCCCCGGATCCTTTCCCGGGGAGCTGTTTTTT. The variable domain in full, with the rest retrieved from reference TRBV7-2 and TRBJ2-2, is GAGVSQSPSNKVTEKGKDVELRCDPISGHTALYWYRQSLGQGLEFLIYFQGNSAPDKSGLPSDRFSAERTGGSVSTLTIQRTQQEDSAVYLCASSPGSFPGELFFGEGSRLTVL.

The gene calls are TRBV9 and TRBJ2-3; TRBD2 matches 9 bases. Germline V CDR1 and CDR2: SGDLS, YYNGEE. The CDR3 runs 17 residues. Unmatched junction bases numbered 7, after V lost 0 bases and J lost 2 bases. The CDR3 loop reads CASSVASGGSPTDTQYF. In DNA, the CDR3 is TGTGCCAGCAGCGTAGCAAGCGGGGGGTCCCCCACAGATACGCAGTATTTT.

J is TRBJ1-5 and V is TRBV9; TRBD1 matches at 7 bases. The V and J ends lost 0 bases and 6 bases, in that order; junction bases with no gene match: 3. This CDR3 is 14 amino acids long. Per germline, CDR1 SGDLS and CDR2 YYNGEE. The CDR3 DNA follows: TGTGCCAGCAGCGTAGCCCCAGGGGGTCAGCCCCAGCATTTT. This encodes CASSVAPGGQPQHF. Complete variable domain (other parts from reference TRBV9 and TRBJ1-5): DSGVTQTPKHLITATGQRVTLRCSPRSGDLSVYWYQQSLDQGLQFLIQYYNGEERAKGNILERFSAQQFPDLHSELNLSSLELGDSALYFCASSVAPGGQPQHFGDGTRLSIL.

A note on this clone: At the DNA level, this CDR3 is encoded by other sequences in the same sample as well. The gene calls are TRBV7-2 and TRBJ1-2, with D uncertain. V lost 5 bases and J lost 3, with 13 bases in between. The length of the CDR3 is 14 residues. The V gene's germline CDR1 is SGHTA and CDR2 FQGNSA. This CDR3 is CASSLMTADYGYTF. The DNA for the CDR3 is TGTGCCAGCAGCCTCATGACGGCTGACTATGGCTACACCTTC.

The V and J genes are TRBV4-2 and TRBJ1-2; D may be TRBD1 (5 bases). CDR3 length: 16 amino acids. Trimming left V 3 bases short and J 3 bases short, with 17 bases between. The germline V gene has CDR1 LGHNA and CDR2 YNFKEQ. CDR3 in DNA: TGTGCCAGCAGCCAGTCGGGACTTACCTTATACTATGGCTACACCTTC. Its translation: CASSQSGLTLYYGYTF.

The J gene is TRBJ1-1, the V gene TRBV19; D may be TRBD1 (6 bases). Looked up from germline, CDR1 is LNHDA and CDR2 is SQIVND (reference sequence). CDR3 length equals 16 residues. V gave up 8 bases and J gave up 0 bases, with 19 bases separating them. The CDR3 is CASRPSSGGLNTEAFF. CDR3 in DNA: TGTGCCAGTCGCCCATCCTCGGGGGGCTTGAACACTGAAGCTTTCTTT.

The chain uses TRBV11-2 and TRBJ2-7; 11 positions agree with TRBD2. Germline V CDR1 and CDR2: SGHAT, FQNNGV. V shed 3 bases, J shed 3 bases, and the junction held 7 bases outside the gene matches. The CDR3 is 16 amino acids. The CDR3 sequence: CASSFSSGGFRYEQYF. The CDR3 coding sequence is TGTGCCAGCAGCTTCTCTAGCGGGGGGTTCCGCTACGAGCAGTACTTC. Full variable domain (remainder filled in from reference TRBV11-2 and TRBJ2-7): EAGVAQSPRYKIIEKRQSVAFWCNPISGHATLYWYQQILGQGPKLLIQFQNNGVVDDSQLPKDRFSAERLKGVDSTLKIQPAKLEDSAVYLCASSFSSGGFRYEQYFGPGTRLTVT.